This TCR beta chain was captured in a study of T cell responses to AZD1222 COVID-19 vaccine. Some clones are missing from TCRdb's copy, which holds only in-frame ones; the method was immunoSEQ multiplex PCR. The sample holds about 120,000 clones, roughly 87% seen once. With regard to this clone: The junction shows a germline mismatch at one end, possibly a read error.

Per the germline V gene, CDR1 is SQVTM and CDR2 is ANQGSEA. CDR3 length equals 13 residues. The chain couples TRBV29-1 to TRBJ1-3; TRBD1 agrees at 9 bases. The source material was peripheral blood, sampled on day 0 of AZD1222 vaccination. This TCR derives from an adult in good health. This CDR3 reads CSVATSGQGPIGF. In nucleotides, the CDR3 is TGCAGCGTTGCGACCTCGGGACAGGGCCCTATAGGGTTT.